This record covers a single T cell receptor (beta chain). CDR1 is LGHNA and CDR2 is YNFKEQ in the germline V gene. This CDR3 is 16 amino acids long. The V segment lost 8 bases and the J segment 8 bases; nucleotides outside the gene matches: 14. This specimen comes from a study of cytomegalovirus exposure and HLA in healthy donors. The PCR ran on 60 Vbeta and 13 Jbeta primers. Produced via immunoSEQ multiplex PCR; TCRdb's table is partial and in-frame only. The data contain 150,000 or so clones, 80% to 90% of them seen just once; the ten biggest clones take up roughly 2.3%. The chain uses TRBV4-2 and TRBJ2-1, with 11 nucleotides matching TRBD1. The sequence was obtained from a woman aged 18-29 years in good health and CMV-seronegative. The specimen sequenced was PBMCs. In nucleotides, the CDR3 is TGTGCCAGCGAAAAGCGGGGGACAGGGGGTAGAGATGAGCAGTTCTTC. Translating it yields CASEKRGTGGRDEQFF.